These 26 T cell receptor beta chains were sequenced from one sample in a study of CD4 and CD8 cells across lung adenocarcinoma regions. MiXCR was run by TCRdb on the PCR reads, yielding one entry per CDR3 protein. The sample records 20,000 to 30,000 distinct CDR3 sequences, approximately 52% being singletons. Sequenced material: CD4+ T cells from the center of a lung tumor. The receptors derive from a male donor with lung adenocarcinoma. The CD4 and CD8 labels of this study may be unreliable.

V and J are TRBV27 and TRBJ1-5; possibly TRBD1 for D (6 bases). CDR1 MNHEY and CDR2 SMNVEV come from the germline V gene (reference sequence). The CDR3 is made up of 14 amino acids. V was trimmed by 5 bases and J by 3 bases, leaving 11 bases between them. This CDR3 is CASSRGQHNQPQHF. CDR3 DNA: TGTGCCAGCAGTCGTGGACAGCACAATCAGCCCCAGCATTTT.

The gene calls are TRBV7-2 and TRBJ2-3, with D maybe TRBD2 (5 bases). Germline V lookup: CDR1 SGHTA, CDR2 FQGNSA. V lost 2 bases and J 4 bases, leaving 10 bases between the germline ends. The CDR3 totals 14 residues. CDR3 sequence reads: CASSLNSVPDTQYF. CDR3 nucleotides: TGTGCCAGCAGCTTAAATAGCGTACCAGATACGCAGTATTTT.

This clonotype was counted only a few times. As DNA, the CDR3 is TGTGCCAGCGTAGGGGGTCCCGCAGCTCTAGCCAAAAACACCCAGTACTTC. This codes for CASVGGPAALAKNTQYF. This sequence joins TRBV27 and TRBJ2-4; possibly TRBD1 for D (6 bases). The V gene's germline CDR1 is MNHEY and CDR2 SMNVEV (reference sequence). Trimming shortened V by 8 bases and J by 13 bases, and 33 bases separated the two germline ends. CDR3 length equals 17 residues.

This clonotype occurred many times. The chain couples TRBV6-5 to TRBJ2-7; 7 nucleotides match TRBD2. With V trimmed by 3 bases and J by 5 bases, 4 bases remained unmatched. This CDR3 is 13 amino acids long. The V gene's germline CDR1 is MNHEY and CDR2 SVGAGI. The CDR3 sequence is CASSYEREHEQYF. Written as DNA, the CDR3 is TGTGCCAGCAGTTATGAGCGGGAACACGAGCAGTACTTC.

The J gene is TRBJ2-1, the V gene TRBV6-1, with D uncertain. V was pared by 2 bases and J by 5 bases, with 7 bases between. The CDR3 spans 13 residues. CDR1 is MNHNS, CDR2 SASEGT, per germline. The CDR3 DNA reads as TGTGCCAGCAGTGAACCCCCGAACAATGAGCAGTTCTTC. Amino acid sequence: CASSEPPNNEQFF.

Regarding this clonotype: At one end, the junction sequence differs from germline, possibly due to a read error. The chain couples TRBV27 to TRBJ2-3, with 10 nucleotides matching TRBD2. The CDR3 runs 15 residues. Germline V gives CDR1 MNHEY, CDR2 SMNVEV (reference sequence). The CDR3, as DNA: TGTGCCAGCATAGCGGGAGGTGTTAGCACAGAGACGCAGTTTTTT. This codes for CASIAGGVSTETQFF.

Concerning this clonotype itself: The junction departs from the called germline gene at one end, perhaps through a read error. V and J are TRBV6-1 and TRBJ2-3, with D possibly matching TRBD2 (6 bases). Germline values: CDR1 MNHNS, CDR2 SASEGT. The CDR3 is 15 residues long. Here the CDR3 reads CARGLQSVSTDAQFF. CDR3 sequence (DNA): TGTGCCAGGGGACTCCAGTCCGTGAGTACAGATGCGCAGTTTTTT.

In the case of this clonotype: At one end, the junction sequence differs from germline, possibly due to a read error. This rearrangement joins TRBV7-2 to TRBJ2-4; D uncertain. The CDR3 totals 16 residues. The germline CDR1 and CDR2 sequences are SGHTA and FQGNSA. The DNA for the CDR3 is TGTGCCAGCAGCTTCGCGAGACCCACTATAACGGGTACGCAGTATTTC. Its protein is CASSFARPTITGTQYF.

This clonotype was picked up many times. V usage is TRBV7-2 and J usage is TRBJ1-1; no clear D. CDR3 length: 15 residues. V lost 1 base and J lost 0, with 9 bases in between. Germline V gene sequence: CDR1 SGHTA, CDR2 FQGNSA. The CDR3 DNA reads TGTGCCAGCAGCTTAGAGGTGGGTGTGAACACTGAAGCTTTCTTT. Translated, it gives CASSLEVGVNTEAFF. The full variable domain, completed using reference TRBV7-2 and TRBJ1-1, is GAGVSQSPSNKVTEKGKDVELRCDPISGHTALYWYRQSLGQGLEFLIYFQGNSAPDKSGLPSDRFSAERTGGSVSTLTIQRTQQEDSAVYLCASSLEVGVNTEAFFGQGTRLTVV.

For the CDR3, the DNA is TGCGCCAGCAGGACCGGGACGGGCGGCGGGAGCGGGGGCGCAGATACGCAGTACTTC. The encoded protein is CASRTGTGGGSGGADTQYF. The chain has TRBV10-2 and TRBJ2-3; the match to TRBD2 covers 8 bases. Judging by the DNA end, TRBJ2-7 fits better; the J call may be wrong. The germline gives CDR1 WSHSY, CDR2 SAAADI. The CDR3 is 19 amino acids.

This clonotype appeared many times. The chain uses TRBV7-2 and TRBJ2-1; no firm D call. The J call may be incorrect, as the DNA end agrees better with TRBJ2-5. The CDR3 contains 14 residues. The germline V gene encodes CDR1 SGHTA and CDR2 FQGNSA. CDR3 nucleotides: TGTGCCAGCAGCTTAGGGACCATGGAAGAGACCCAGTACTTC. Its protein product is CASSLGTMEETQYF.

This clonotype was observed many times. The CDR3 DNA reads as TGTGCCAGCAGCTTGCGGGACAGGGCGAAAGGCTACACCTTC. Translation: CASSLRDRAKGYTF. The chain uses TRBV7-8 and TRBJ1-2; 9 bases agree with TRBD1. Germline loops: CDR1 SGHVS, CDR2 FQNEAQ. This CDR3 spans 14 amino acids. V shed 3 bases and J 8 bases; nucleotides not matched to a gene: 7. The full variable domain, rest sourced from reference TRBV7-8 and TRBJ1-2, is GAGVSQSPRYKVAKRGQDVALRCDPISGHVSLFWYQQALGQGPEFLTYFQNEAQLDKSGLPSDRFFAERPEGSVSTLKIQRTQQEDSAVYLCASSLRDRAKGYTFGSGTRLTVV.

The genes are TRBV6-5 and TRBJ2-4, with D perhaps assigned TRBD1 or TRBD2 (6 bases each). Trimming took 2 bases from V and 12 from J, leaving 23 bases between them. The CDR3 contains 16 residues. CDR1 is MNHEY, CDR2 SVGAGI, per germline. DNA for the CDR3: TGTGCCAGCAGTTACCAGGGGCGGAGGGCCAAAGACACTCAGTACTTC. It yields the protein CASSYQGRRAKDTQYF.

By share, this clonotype counts as medium-sized. The chain links TRBV6-5 to TRBJ2-1, with 7 bases matching TRBD2. V was pared by 2 bases and J by 0 bases, with 4 bases of the junction left unmatched. This CDR3 spans 16 amino acids. The germline gives CDR1 MNHEY, CDR2 SVGAGI. CDR3: CASSYLADSSYNEQFF. The DNA of the CDR3 is TGTGCCAGCAGTTACCTAGCGGATAGCTCCTACAATGAGCAGTTCTTC.

This clonotype turned up a few times. The rearrangement links TRBV4-2 to TRBJ2-1; 8 bases align to TRBD2. The CDR3 sequence is 14 residues long. The V and J ends lost 1 base and 7 bases, in that order; junction bases with no gene match: 3. CDR1 LGHNA and CDR2 YNFKEQ come from the germline V gene. CDR3 DNA sequence: TGTGCCAGCAGCCAAGGTCCGGGGGGGAATGAGCAGTTCTTC. Protein sequence: CASSQGPGGNEQFF.

A few counts support this clonotype. The chain carries TRBV6-1 and TRBJ2-5; 8 nucleotides align to TRBD1. The DNA end favors TRBJ2-7, so the J call may be wrong. Germline-derived CDR1 and CDR2 are MNHNS and SASEGT. CDR3 size: 14 residues. CDR3 residues: CASSPRGRVYEQYF. CDR3 bases: TGTGCCAGCAGTCCCAGGGGGCGCGTCTACGAGCAGTACTTC.

Concerning this clonotype: A much larger clone differs from this one at a single base, so this may be a read error. The V call is TRBV27, the J call TRBJ2-1; the D is unclear. Near its end, the DNA agrees better with TRBJ2-7, so the J call may be wrong. CDR1 and CDR2 (germline): MNHEY, SMNVEV (reference sequence). The CDR3 consists of 13 residues. CDR3 coding DNA: TGTGCCAGCAGTTTGTTACAAAACAATGAGCAGTACTTC. Translating it yields CASSLLQNNEQYF.

A word on this clonotype: Sequence at one end of the junction differs from germline and may be a read error. This sequence joins TRBV6-1 and TRBJ2-2, with D possibly TRBD2 on 6 matching bases. The CDR3 is 14 amino acids. CDR1 is MNHNS and CDR2 is SASEGT in the germline V gene. CDR3: CASRVRERNGELFF. CDR3 sequence (DNA): TGTGCCAGCAGGGTCCGGGAGAGGAACGGGGAGCTGTTTTTC.

The CDR3 coding sequence is TGTGCCAGTAGTCTCACAGGGGAAGGCTACACCTTC. It translates to CASSLTGEGYTF. This rearrangement joins TRBV19 to TRBJ1-2; TRBD1 matches at 7 bases. Trimming took 5 bases from V and 8 from J; bases not matched to a gene: 5. Germline assignment: CDR1 LNHDA and CDR2 SQIVND (reference sequence). This CDR3 has 12 amino acids. Complete variable domain (other parts from reference TRBV19 and TRBJ1-2): DGGITQSPKYLFRKEGQNVTLSCEQNLNHDAMYWYRQDPGQGLRLIYYSQIVNDFQKGDIAEGYSVSREKKESFPLTVTSAQKNPTAFYLCASSLTGEGYTFGSGTRLTVV.

In the case of this clonotype: At one boundary the junction diverges from the germline segment, which might be a read error. This sequence joins TRBV6-1 and TRBJ2-1; a possible D gene is TRBD2 (6 bases). The V gene's germline CDR1 is MNHNS and CDR2 SASEGT. This CDR3 spans 14 amino acids. CDR3 residues: CASSLFASADAQYF. The DNA of the CDR3 is TGTGCCAGCAGTCTCTTTGCTAGCGCCGATGCGCAGTACTTT.

A word on this clonotype: Relative to the germline gene, one junction end is altered; a read error may explain this. The rearrangement joins TRBV27 to TRBJ2-4; TRBD2 is a possible D gene (6 bases). This CDR3 comprises 14 residues. Per the germline V gene, CDR1 is MNHEY and CDR2 is SMNVEV (reference sequence). The CDR3 DNA sequence: TGTGCCGGCAGCGGGTGCGGGGCCAAAAAGACTCAGTACTTC. It yields the protein CAGSGCGAKKTQYF.

This clonotype has more than one count but fewer than ten. This rearrangement joins TRBV12-3 or TRBV12-4 to TRBJ2-4; D gene uncertain. The ends were cut back, 3 bases at V and 8 bases at J, with 14 bases in the middle. CDR3 size: 14 residues. CDR3 sequence: CASSFGGAADIQYF. CDR3 DNA: TGTGCCAGCAGTTTCGGCGGAGCCGCAGACATTCAGTACTTC.

This clonotype counts as medium-sized. The V and J genes are TRBV6-5 and TRBJ2-1; 9 nucleotides align to TRBD1. The J call could be wrong; TRBJ2-7 is a better fit for the DNA end. The length of the CDR3 is 14 residues. Germline-derived CDR1 and CDR2 are MNHEY and SVGAGI. CDR3 sequence: CASSYYRGRYEQYF. CDR3 bases: TGTGCCAGCAGTTACTACAGGGGGCGCTACGAGCAGTACTTC.

By share, this clonotype ranks as large. The genes are TRBV27 and TRBJ2-5, with a tentative D call TRBD2 (5 bases). Trimming took 6 bases from V and 4 from J, leaving 18 bases between them. This CDR3 has 15 residues. The V gene's germline CDR1 is MNHEY and CDR2 SMNVEV (reference sequence). The CDR3 spells CASRPTRATGETQYF. The CDR3 DNA follows: TGTGCCAGCAGGCCAACTAGGGCAACCGGAGAGACCCAGTACTTC.

This clonotype was recorded once. This chain uses TRBV10-3 with TRBJ2-3, with D perhaps matching TRBD1 or TRBD2 (5 bases each). TRBJ2-2 explains the end of the DNA better; the J call may be wrong. Germline lookup yields CDR1 ENHRY and CDR2 SYGVKD. The CDR3 loop spans 15 amino acids. The CDR3 loop is CARGLQSVSTDTLFF. CDR3 coding DNA: TGTGCCCGGGGCCTCCAGTCTGTGAGCACAGATACGCTGTTTTTT.

The J gene is TRBJ2-4, the V gene TRBV6-1, with 10 nucleotides matching TRBD2. The CDR3 length is 14 residues. Germline trimming cut 6 bases from V and 13 bases from J; bases unmatched to any gene: 12. CDR1 and CDR2 from the germline V gene are MNHNS and SASEGT. The CDR3 sequence: CASRSGRGEDTQYF. Here the CDR3 DNA reads TGTGCCAGCAGGAGCGGGAGGGGGGAAGATACGCAGTACTTC.